This is a list of T cell receptor beta chains from one sample in a study of T cell repertoires in cytomegalovirus infection. MiXCR, run by TCRdb on the reads, gives a single entry per CDR3 protein. The sample shows about 310,000 distinct CDR3 sequences, 20% to 30% of them seen only once. Their antigens are not known. The sequencing here drew on cultured PBMCs, taken from culture after CMV antigen stimulation. These receptors came from a human donor in good health (CMV status not recorded). Some clones in this sample may be carry-over from other donors' samples. Both conserved end residues are part of each CDR3. The D gene is left open where the match is weak. Expanded clones are given a class, and other clones once, few, many or no size at all.

size	V	D	J	DNA	CDR3
many	TRBV7-8	TRBD1	TRBJ1-5	TGTGCCAGCAGCCCGGGGACAGCCCGCAATCAGCCCCAGCATTTT	CASSPGTARNQPQHF
.	TRBV20-1	TRBD2	TRBJ2-1	TGCAGTGCTAGGGGGGGGCGGGAGGGCCTCCACAATGAGCAGTTCTTC	CSARGGREGLHNEQFF
many	TRBV11-3	.	TRBJ2-5	TGTGCCAGCAGCTTAGCGGGAGCCTACCAAGAGACCCAGTACTTC	CASSLAGAYQETQYF
.	TRBV7-2	TRBD2	TRBJ2-3	TGTGCCAGCAGCTTAGCGAGAGGGACTAGCGGGAGGGCCCTCACAGATACGCAGTATTTT	CASSLARGTSGRALTDTQYF
many	TRBV7-2	.	TRBJ1-2	TGTGCCAGCAGCTTCCAAGGTTCTAACTATGGCTACACCTTC	CASSFQGSNYGYTF
.	TRBV6-2/TRBV6-3	TRBD1	TRBJ2-7	TGTGCCAGCAGTTACCGGACAGGGGGCTTTTACGAGCAGTACTTC	CASSYRTGGFYEQYF
once	TRBV7-2	.	TRBJ1-1	TGTGCCAGCAGCTTAGGCGAGGACACTGAATCTTTCTTT	CASSLGEDTESFF
.	TRBV18	TRBD1	TRBJ2-1	TGTGCCAGCTCACCACTTGACAGGGATGAGCAGTTCTTC	CASSPLDRDEQFF
once	TRBV25-1	.	TRBJ2-7	TGTGCCAGCGGGGGGGCTAGCGGACCCTACGAGCAGTACTTC	CASGGASGPYEQYF
few	TRBV4-1	TRBD2	TRBJ2-5	TGCGCCAGCAGCCAAGAGGGGACTAGGGTGGAGACCCAGTACTTC	CASSQEGTRVETQYF
.	TRBV7-9	.	TRBJ2-1	TGTGCCAGCAGTCTAACGTCGGGGGCCGATGAGCAGTTCTTC	CASSLTSGADEQFF
few	TRBV19	TRBD1	TRBJ2-5	TGTGCCACTTCCGGGACAGGAGAAGAGACCCAGTACTTC	CATSGTGEETQYF
few	TRBV6-1	TRBD2	TRBJ2-5	TGTGCCAGCAGTTATCAGGGAGGGGAGACCCAGTACTTC	CASSYQGGETQYF
few	TRBV27	.	TRBJ1-1	TGTGCCAGCACCAGAAAAGGGGGTAACTATCCAGCGGACACTGAAGCTTTCTTT	CASTRKGGNYPADTEAFF
.	TRBV20-1	.	TRBJ2-3	TGCAGTGCTAGATCCAGGCCCTTCCTCACAGATACGCAGTATTTT	CSARSRPFLTDTQYF
few	TRBV28	TRBD1	TRBJ1-4	TGTGCCAGCAGCCCGGTGGGAGGGAGATTCGGACAGGCGAGTTATGAAAAACTGTTTTTT	CASSPVGGRFGQASYEKLFF
few	TRBV5-4	.	TRBJ2-2	TGTGCCAGCAGCTTCTCTGGGGTGAACACCGGGGAGCTGTTTTTT	CASSFSGVNTGELFF
few	TRBV19	.	TRBJ2-7	TGTGCCAGTAGTATCAGCCTGGCCGACTACGAGCAGTACTTC	CASSISLADYEQYF
many	TRBV7-2	.	TRBJ1-1	TGTGCCAGCAGAGAATTTGTGGGGGCCACTGAAGCTTTCTTT	CASREFVGATEAFF
few	TRBV7-2	.	TRBJ2-1	TGTGCCAGCAGCTGGTCAGGGGGAGGAAATGAGCAGTTCTTC	CASSWSGGGNEQFF
many	TRBV6-1	TRBD2	TRBJ2-7	TGTGCCAGCAATGTAAGGCCCACCGGGACTATCTCCTACGAGCAGTACTTC	CASNVRPTGTISYEQYF
.	TRBV7-8	TRBD1	TRBJ1-6	TGTGCCAGCAGCATCGGACAGGGCCCGGATTCACCCCTCCACTTT	CASSIGQGPDSPLHF
.	TRBV7-3	.	TRBJ1-1	TGTGCCAGCAGCACAGGACCCGGAGGAGGCACTGAAGCTTTCTTT	CASSTGPGGGTEAFF
.	TRBV11-3	.	TRBJ1-1	TGTGCCAGCAGCTTCGAAGGTACTGAAGCTTTCTTT	CASSFEGTEAFF
.	TRBV19	TRBD1	TRBJ2-1	TGTGCCAGTAGTATAGGACAGGGGACAAACAATGAGCAGTTCTTC	CASSIGQGTNNEQFF
few	TRBV6-2/TRBV6-3	TRBD2	TRBJ2-3	TGTGCCAGCCAAAGCGGGAGCGCAGATACGCAGTATTTT	CASQSGSADTQYF
few	TRBV5-1	.	TRBJ2-1	TGCGCCAGCAGCTTGATTGGCGGGTACAATGAGCAGTTCTTC	CASSLIGGYNEQFF
.	TRBV19	TRBD2	TRBJ2-1	TGTGCCAGTAGTATAGGCGCGGGGAGGGGTTACAATGAGCAGTTCTTC	CASSIGAGRGYNEQFF
.	TRBV12-3/TRBV12-4	.	TRBJ1-6	TGTGCCAGCAGTTCGAACCCCTATAATTCACCCCTCCACTTT	CASSSNPYNSPLHF
few	TRBV5-1	TRBD1	TRBJ1-1	TGCGCCAGCAGCTTATTAGTTCCGGGACAGGGGGCCGCGAACACTGAAGCTTTCTTT	CASSLLVPGQGAANTEAFF
many	TRBV7-9	.	TRBJ2-1	TGTGCCAGCAGCACCAGCACCCTCTACAATGAGCAGTTCTTC	CASSTSTLYNEQFF
.	TRBV7-6	.	TRBJ2-1	TGTGCCAGCAGCTTAGGCAGGCCGGATGAGCAGTTCTTC	CASSLGRPDEQFF
many	TRBV6-1	.	TRBJ2-1	TGTGCCAGCAGTGAACTGAGCGGGTCCTACAATGAGCAGTTCTTC	CASSELSGSYNEQFF
.	TRBV4-3	TRBD2	TRBJ2-1	TGCGCCAGCAGCCAAGACGGGACTAGCGGGGAGGTCATGTATGAGCAGTTCTTC	CASSQDGTSGEVMYEQFF
few	TRBV5-1	TRBD1	TRBJ1-2	TGCGCCAGCAGCTTCGCAGTACCGGGACAGCCTAACTATGGCTACACCTTC	CASSFAVPGQPNYGYTF
few	TRBV5-4	.	TRBJ2-7	TGTGCCAGCAGCGGGGGAGGGACAGTCTACGAGCAGTACTTC	CASSGGGTVYEQYF
few	TRBV7-2	.	TRBJ2-3	TGTGCCAGCAGCCCGAACAGGGGGGGCCCCACAGATACGCAGTATTTT	CASSPNRGGPTDTQYF
many	TRBV5-4	TRBD2	TRBJ2-1	TGTGCCAGCAGCCTGGGGGCGACTAGCGGTCATAACAATGAGCAGTTCTTC	CASSLGATSGHNNEQFF
.	TRBV7-2	TRBD2	TRBJ2-2	TGTGCCAGCAGCTTAGGCGGGGGGAACACCGGGGAGCTGTTTTTT	CASSLGGGNTGELFF
.	TRBV7-9	.	TRBJ2-4	TGTGCCAGCAGCACGGGAACAGGGCGGGGGTACTTC	CASSTGTGRGYF
.	TRBV7-2	.	TRBJ2-5	TGTGCCAGCTCAGGAGTGTACCAAGAGACCCAGTACTTC	CASSGVYQETQYF
.	TRBV20-1	.	TRBJ2-3	TGCAGTGCTAGAGGCGGGGCTGGTACGCAGTATTTT	CSARGGAGTQYF
.	TRBV2	.	TRBJ1-1	TGTGCCAGCAGGGCGGAGGGGGGGCAGACTGAAGCTTTCTTT	CASRAEGGQTEAFF
many	TRBV7-2	TRBD2	TRBJ2-5	TGTGCCAGCAGCACCACTAGCGGGAGTTTGGAGACCCAGTACTTC	CASSTTSGSLETQYF
.	TRBV12-3/TRBV12-4	.	TRBJ1-5	TGTGCCAGCAGTTTGCGAGGAGATGATCAGCCCCAGCATTTT	CASSLRGDDQPQHF
few	TRBV11-2	TRBD1	TRBJ2-5	TGTGCCAGCAGCGAGCTGACAGGGGAAGAGACCCAGTACTTC	CASSELTGEETQYF
few	TRBV29-1	TRBD2	TRBJ2-3	TGCAGCGCCTATATAGCGGGAGTTGGGACAGATACGCAGTATTTT	CSAYIAGVGTDTQYF
.	TRBV12-5	TRBD1	TRBJ2-1	TGTGCTAGTGGCCTCGGGGACAGCATATACAATGAGCAGTTCTTC	CASGLGDSIYNEQFF
.	TRBV29-1	TRBD1	TRBJ2-2	TGCAGCGTTGATCCCGGACAGGGTGGGACCGGGGAGCTGTTTTTT	CSVDPGQGGTGELFF
few	TRBV7-2	TRBD1	TRBJ1-2	TGTGCCAGCAGCCAAGACGGATTGGGGACAGATGAAACCTTC	CASSQDGLGTDETF
.	TRBV6-2/TRBV6-3	.	TRBJ1-2	TGTGCCAGCAGTAAGGGGACCGACAGGTCTAACTATGGCTACACCTTC	CASSKGTDRSNYGYTF
few	TRBV12-3/TRBV12-4	.	TRBJ1-2	TGTGCCAGCAGGTACAGCAGTCAACTGCGTGGCTACACCTTC	CASRYSSQLRGYTF
.	TRBV6-2/TRBV6-3	TRBD1	TRBJ2-7	TGTGCCAGCAGTTACTCACAGGGGCGATACGAGCAGTACTTC	CASSYSQGRYEQYF
.	TRBV2	.	TRBJ2-3	TGTGCCAGCAGTCCGGCCTTAGGGCACTATGTAGATACGCAGTATTTT	CASSPALGHYVDTQYF
.	TRBV20-1	.	TRBJ2-2	TGCAGTGCCCGCGGCGGTGTCACCGGGGAGCTGTTTTTT	CSARGGVTGELFF
few	TRBV7-9	TRBD2	TRBJ2-1	TGTGCCAGCAGGGCCGGGACTAGCGGGAGGACCTACAATGAGCAGTTCTTC	CASRAGTSGRTYNEQFF
.	TRBV7-2	.	TRBJ2-1	TGTGCCAGCAGCTTATTCGTAGCGAGCAATGAGCAGTTCTTC	CASSLFVASNEQFF
few	TRBV20-1	TRBD2	TRBJ2-5	TGCAGTGCTGTATCAGGGGCTAGCGGGAGGAAGACCCAGTACTTC	CSAVSGASGRKTQYF
.	TRBV7-9	.	TRBJ2-7	TGTGCCAGCAGCCGCACCTCTAGCGACTCCTACGAGCAGTACTTC	CASSRTSSDSYEQYF